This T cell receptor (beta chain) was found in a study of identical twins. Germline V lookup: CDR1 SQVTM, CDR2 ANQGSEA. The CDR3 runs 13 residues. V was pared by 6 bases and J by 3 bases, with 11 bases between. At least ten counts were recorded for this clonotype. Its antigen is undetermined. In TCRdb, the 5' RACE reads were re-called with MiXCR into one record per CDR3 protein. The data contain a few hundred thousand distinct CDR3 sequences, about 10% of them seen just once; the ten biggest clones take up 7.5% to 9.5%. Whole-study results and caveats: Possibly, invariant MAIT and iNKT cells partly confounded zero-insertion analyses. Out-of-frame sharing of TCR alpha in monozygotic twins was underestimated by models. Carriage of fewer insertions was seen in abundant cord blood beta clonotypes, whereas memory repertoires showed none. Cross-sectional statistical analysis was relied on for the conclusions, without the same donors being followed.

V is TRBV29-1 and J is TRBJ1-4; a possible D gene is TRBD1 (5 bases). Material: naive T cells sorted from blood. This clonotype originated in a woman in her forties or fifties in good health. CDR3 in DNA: TGCAGCGTCATGACAGCCTCTAATGAAAAACTGTTTTTT. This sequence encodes CSVMTASNEKLFF.